This TCR beta chain was identified in a study of post-analysis software for immune sequencing data. As to this clonotype: The antigen is unknown.

Study observations and caveats: Patients carried four or five TRBV segments more frequently than controls did, and TRBV5-6, TRBV5-1 and TRBV20-1 were among them.

The CDR3 consists of 13 residues. The germline CDR1 and CDR2 sequences are LGHNT and FRNRAP. V lost 5 bases and J lost 1, with 9 bases in between. Presence of unique molecular identifiers characterized the TCR beta cDNA libraries. TCRdb reanalysed the PCR reads using MiXCR and keeps one entry per CDR3 protein. Here the sample spans 450,000 to 650,000 distinct CDR3 sequences, around 44% being singletons. The material sequenced was blood. This TCR was sampled from a girl aged 5 to 17 with multiple sclerosis. The chain joins TRBV12-5 to TRBJ2-7; D may match TRBD1 or TRBD2 (5 bases each). CDR3 DNA: TGTGCTAGTGGTAGGGGCGGGTCCTACGAGCAGTACTTC. Translated, it gives CASGRGGSYEQYF.